The 5 T cell receptor beta chains below were found in one sample sequenced in a study of blood T cell repertoires in COVID-19. Only in-frame clones appear in the TCRdb table, and some are missing; sequencing was by immunoSEQ multiplex PCR. Of approximately 70,000 clones in the sample, roughly 80% were seen once. Material for sequencing was peripheral blood. These receptors all stem from a woman aged 55-70 years with acute or convalescent COVID-19.

The table lists this clone with a few counts. DNA for the CDR3: TGTGCCAGCAGCTCGGGACTAGCGGGTTACACAGATACGCAGTATTTT. The encoded protein is CASSSGLAGYTDTQYF. This chain uses TRBV5-6 with TRBJ2-3, with TRBD2 matching 12 bases. The CDR3 is made up of 16 amino acids. Germline CDR1 is SGHDT and CDR2 is YYEEEE. V trimming: 3 bases; J trimming: 2 bases; junction bases outside the gene matches: 4.

CDR3 sequence: CASSPMATTSSGELFF. CDR3 DNA sequence: TGTGCCAGCTCACCAATGGCGACAACTTCGTCCGGGGAGCTGTTTTTT. The chain combines TRBV18 with TRBJ2-2; D is undetermined. The CDR3 is 16 amino acids. V dropped 2 bases and J dropped 6 bases, with 16 bases sitting between them. The germline gives CDR1 KGHSH, CDR2 LQKENI.

This chain joins TRBV6-5 and TRBJ2-2, with a possible D match to TRBD2 (7 bases). The CDR3 length is 15 residues. Germline-derived CDR1 and CDR2 are MNHEY and SVGAGI. The ends were cut back, 7 bases at V and 6 bases at J, with 18 bases in the middle. DNA for the CDR3: TGTGCCAGCATCGAACGGGGGGCCCTCCCCGGGGAGCTGTTTTTT. This codes for CASIERGALPGELFF.

The gene calls are TRBV6-5 and TRBJ2-5; TRBD1 matches at 9 bases. Germline values: CDR1 MNHEY, CDR2 SVGAGI. The trim removed 8 bases at V and 2 bases at J, leaving 3 bases unmatched. The CDR3 length is 13 residues. CDR3 sequence: CASLDRGQETQYF. CDR3 DNA sequence: TGTGCCAGCCTCGACAGGGGGCAAGAGACCCAGTACTTC.

The genes are TRBV6-4 and TRBJ1-1, with TRBD1 as a possible D gene (6 bases). Germline-derived CDR1 and CDR2 are MRHNA and SNTAGT. CDR3 length: 14 amino acids. With 7 bases removed from V and 5 bases from J, the gap between germline ends came to 17 bases. DNA of the CDR3: TGTGCCAGCAAACCGACAGGTTTTGGGACTGAAGCTTTCTTT. This translates into CASKPTGFGTEAFF.